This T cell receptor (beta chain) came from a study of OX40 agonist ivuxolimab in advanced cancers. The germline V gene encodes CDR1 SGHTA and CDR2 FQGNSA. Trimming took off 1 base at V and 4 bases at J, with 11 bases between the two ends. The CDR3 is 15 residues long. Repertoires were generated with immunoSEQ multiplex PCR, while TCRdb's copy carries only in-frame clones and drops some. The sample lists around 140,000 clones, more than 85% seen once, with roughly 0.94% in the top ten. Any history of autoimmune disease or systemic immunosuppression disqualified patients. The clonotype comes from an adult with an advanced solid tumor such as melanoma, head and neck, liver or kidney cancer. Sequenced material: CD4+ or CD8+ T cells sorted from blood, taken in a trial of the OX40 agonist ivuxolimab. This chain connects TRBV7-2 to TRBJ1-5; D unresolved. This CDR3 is CASSLVAGSNQPQHF. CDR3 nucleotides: TGTGCCAGCAGCTTAGTCGCAGGCTCAAATCAGCCCCAGCATTTT.